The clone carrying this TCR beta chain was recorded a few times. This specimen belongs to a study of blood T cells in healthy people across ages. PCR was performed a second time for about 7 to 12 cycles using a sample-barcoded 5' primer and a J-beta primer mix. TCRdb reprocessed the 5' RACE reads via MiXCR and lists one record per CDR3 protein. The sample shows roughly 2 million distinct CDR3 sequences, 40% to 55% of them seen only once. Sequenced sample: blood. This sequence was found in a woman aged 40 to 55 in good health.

This CDR3 is CASSPRDGADTQYF. Here the CDR3 DNA reads TGTGCCAGCAGCCCGCGGGACGGTGCTGATACGCAGTATTTT. The V call is TRBV6-5, the J call TRBJ2-3, with D possibly being TRBD2 (6 bases). The CDR3 is 14 amino acids. Trimming removed 6 bases at V and 6 bases at J, with 16 bases between. Looked up from germline, CDR1 is MNHEY and CDR2 is SVGAGI.